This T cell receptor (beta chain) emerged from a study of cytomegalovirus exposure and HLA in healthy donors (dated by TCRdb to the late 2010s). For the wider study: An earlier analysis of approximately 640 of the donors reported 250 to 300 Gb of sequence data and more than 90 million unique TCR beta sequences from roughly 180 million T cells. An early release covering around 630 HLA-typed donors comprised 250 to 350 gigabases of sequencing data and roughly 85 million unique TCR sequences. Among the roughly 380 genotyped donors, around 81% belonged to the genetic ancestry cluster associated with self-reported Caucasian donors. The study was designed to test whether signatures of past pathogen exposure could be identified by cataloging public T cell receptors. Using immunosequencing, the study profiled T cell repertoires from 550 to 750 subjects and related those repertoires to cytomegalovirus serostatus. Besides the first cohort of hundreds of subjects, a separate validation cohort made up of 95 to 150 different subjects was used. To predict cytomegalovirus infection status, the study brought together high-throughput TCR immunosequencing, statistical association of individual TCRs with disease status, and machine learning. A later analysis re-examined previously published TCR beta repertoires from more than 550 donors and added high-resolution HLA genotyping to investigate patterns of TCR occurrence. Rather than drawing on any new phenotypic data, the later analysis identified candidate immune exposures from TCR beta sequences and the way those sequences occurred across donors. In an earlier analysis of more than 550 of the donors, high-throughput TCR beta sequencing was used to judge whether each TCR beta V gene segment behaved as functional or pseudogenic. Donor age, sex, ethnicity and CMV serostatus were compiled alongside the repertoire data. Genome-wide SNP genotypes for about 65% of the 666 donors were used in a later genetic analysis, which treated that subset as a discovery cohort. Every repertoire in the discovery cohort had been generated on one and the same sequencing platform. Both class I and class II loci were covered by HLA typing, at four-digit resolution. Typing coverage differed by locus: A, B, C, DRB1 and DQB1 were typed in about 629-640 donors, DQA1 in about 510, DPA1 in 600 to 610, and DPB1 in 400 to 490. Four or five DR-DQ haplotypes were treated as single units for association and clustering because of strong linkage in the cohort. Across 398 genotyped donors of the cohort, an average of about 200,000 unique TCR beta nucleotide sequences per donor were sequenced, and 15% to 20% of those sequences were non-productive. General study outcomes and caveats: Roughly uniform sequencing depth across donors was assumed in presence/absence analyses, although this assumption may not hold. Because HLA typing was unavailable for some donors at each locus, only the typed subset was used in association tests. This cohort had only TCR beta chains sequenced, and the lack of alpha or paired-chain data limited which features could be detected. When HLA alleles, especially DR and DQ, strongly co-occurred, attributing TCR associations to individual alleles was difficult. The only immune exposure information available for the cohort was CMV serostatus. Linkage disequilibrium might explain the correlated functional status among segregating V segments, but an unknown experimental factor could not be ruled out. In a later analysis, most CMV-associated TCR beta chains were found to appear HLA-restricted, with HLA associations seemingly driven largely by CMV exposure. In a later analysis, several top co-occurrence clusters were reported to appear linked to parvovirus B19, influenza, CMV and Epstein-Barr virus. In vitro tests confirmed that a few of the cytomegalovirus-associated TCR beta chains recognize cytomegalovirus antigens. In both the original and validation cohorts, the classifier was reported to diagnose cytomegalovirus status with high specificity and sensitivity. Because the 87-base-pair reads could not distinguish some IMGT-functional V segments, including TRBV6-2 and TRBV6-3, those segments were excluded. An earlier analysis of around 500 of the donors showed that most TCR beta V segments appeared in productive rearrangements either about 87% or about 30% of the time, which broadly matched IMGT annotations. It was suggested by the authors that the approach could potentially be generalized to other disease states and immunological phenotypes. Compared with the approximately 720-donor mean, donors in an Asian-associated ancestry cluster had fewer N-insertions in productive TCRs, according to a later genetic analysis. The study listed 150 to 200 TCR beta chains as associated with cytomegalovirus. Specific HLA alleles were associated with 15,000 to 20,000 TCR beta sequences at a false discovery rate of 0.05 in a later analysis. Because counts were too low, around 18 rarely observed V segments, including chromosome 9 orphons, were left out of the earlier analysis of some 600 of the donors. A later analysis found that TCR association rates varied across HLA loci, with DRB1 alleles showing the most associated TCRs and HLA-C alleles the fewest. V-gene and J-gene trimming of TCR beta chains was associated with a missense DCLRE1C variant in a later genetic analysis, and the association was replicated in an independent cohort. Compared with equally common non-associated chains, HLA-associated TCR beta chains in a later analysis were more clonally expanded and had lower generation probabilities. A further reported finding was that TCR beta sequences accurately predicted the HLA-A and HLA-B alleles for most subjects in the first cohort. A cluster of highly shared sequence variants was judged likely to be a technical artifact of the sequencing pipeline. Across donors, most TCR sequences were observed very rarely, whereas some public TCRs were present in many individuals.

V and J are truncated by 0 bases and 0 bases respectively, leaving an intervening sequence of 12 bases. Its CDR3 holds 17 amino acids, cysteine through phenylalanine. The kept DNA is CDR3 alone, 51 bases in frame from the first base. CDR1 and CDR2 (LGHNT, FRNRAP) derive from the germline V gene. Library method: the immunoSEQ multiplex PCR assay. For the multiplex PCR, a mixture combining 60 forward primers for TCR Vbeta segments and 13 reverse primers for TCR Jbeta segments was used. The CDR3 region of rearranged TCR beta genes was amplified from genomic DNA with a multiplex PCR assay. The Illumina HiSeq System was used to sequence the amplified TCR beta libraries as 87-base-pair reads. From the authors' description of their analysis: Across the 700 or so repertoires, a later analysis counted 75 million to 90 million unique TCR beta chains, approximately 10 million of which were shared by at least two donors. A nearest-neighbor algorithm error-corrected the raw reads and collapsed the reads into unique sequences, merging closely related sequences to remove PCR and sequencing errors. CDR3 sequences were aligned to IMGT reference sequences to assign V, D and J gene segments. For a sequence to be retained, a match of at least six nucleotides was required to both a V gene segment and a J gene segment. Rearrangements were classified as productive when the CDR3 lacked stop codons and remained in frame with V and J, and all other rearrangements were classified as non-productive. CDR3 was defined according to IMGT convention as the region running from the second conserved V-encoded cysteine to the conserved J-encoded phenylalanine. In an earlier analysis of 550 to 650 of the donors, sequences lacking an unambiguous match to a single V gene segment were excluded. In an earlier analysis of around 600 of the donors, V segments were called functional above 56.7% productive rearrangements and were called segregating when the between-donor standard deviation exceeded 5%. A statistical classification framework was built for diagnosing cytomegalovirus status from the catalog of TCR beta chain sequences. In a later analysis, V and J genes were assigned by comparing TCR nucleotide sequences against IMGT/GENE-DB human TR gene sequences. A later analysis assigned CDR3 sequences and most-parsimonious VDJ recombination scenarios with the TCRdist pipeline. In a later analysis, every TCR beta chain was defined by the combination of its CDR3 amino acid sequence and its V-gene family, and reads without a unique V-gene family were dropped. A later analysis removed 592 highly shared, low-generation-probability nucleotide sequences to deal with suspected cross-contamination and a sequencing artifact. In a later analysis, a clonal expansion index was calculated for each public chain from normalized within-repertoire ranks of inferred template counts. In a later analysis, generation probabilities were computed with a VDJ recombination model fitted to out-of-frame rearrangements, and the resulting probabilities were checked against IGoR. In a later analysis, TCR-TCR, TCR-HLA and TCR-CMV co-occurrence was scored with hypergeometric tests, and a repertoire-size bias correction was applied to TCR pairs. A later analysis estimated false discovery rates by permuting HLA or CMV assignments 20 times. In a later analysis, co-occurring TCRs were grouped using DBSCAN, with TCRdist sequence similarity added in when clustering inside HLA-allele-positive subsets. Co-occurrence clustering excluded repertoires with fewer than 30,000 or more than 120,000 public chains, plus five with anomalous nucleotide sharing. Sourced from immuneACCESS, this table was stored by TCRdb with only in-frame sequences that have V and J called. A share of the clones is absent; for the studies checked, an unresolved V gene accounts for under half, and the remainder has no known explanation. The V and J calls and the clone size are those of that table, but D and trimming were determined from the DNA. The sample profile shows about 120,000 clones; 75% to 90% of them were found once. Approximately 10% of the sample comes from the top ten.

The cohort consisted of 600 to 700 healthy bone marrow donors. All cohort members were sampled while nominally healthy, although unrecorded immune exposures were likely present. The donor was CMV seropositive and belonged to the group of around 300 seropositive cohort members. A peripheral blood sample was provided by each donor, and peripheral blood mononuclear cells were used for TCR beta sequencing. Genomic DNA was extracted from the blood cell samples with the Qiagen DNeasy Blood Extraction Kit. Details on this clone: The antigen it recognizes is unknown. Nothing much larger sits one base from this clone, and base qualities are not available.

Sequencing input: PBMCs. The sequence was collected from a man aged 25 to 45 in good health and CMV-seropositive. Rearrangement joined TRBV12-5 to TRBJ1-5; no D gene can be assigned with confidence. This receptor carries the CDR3 CASGLVREGYSNQPQHF. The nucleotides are TGTGCTAGTGGTTTGGTACGCGAGGGTTATAGCAATCAGCCCCAGCATTTT.